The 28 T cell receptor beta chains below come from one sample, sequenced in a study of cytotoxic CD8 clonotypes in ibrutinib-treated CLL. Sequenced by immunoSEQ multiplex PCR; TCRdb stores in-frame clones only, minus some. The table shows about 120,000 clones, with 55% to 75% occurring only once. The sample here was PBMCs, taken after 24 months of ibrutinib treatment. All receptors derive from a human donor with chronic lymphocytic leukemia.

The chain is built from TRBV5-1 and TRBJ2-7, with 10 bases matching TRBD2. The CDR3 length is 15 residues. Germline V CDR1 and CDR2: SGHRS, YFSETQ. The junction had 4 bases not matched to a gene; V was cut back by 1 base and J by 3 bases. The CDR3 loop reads CASSLSLAGNYEQYF. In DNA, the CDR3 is TGCGCCAGCAGCTTGTCACTAGCGGGGAACTACGAGCAGTACTTC.

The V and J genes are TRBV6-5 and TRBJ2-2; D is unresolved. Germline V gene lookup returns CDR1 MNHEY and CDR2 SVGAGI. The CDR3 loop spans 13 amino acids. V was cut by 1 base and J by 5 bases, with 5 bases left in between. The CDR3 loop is CASSYFRTGELFF. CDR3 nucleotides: TGTGCCAGCAGTTACTTCAGAACCGGGGAGCTGTTTTTT.

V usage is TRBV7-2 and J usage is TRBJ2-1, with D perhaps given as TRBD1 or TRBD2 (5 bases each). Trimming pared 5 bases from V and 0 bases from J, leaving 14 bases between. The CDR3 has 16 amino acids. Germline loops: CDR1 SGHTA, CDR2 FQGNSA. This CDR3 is CASSRDPRVSYNEQFF. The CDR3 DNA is TGTGCCAGCAGCCGGGACCCTCGGGTCTCCTACAATGAGCAGTTCTTC.

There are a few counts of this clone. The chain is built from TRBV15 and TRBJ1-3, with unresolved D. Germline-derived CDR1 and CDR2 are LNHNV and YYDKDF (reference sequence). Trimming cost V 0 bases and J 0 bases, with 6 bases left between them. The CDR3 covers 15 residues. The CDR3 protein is CATSREWGSGNTIYF. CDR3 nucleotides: TGTGCCACCAGCAGAGAGTGGGGCTCTGGAAACACCATATATTTT. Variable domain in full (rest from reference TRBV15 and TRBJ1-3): DAMVIQNPRYQVTQFGKPVTLSCSQTLNHNVMYWYQQKSSQAPKLLFHYYDKDFNNEADTPDNFQSRRPNTSFCFLDIRSPGLGDTAMYLCATSREWGSGNTIYFGEGSWLTVV.

The CDR3 loop is CASSFSRGYGYTF. In DNA form, the CDR3 reads TGTGCCAGCAGCTTTAGCAGGGGTTATGGCTACACCTTC. The chain employs TRBV11-2 and TRBJ1-2; possibly TRBD1 for D (6 bases). Trimming stripped 3 bases from V and 5 bases from J, with 10 bases between. The germline V gene encodes CDR1 SGHAT and CDR2 FQNNGV. The CDR3 extends over 13 amino acids.

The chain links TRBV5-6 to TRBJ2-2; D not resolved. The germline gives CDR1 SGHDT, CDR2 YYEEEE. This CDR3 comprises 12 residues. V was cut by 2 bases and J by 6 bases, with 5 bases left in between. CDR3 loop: CASSFAPGELFF. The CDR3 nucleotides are TGTGCCAGCAGCTTCGCGCCCGGGGAGCTGTTTTTT.

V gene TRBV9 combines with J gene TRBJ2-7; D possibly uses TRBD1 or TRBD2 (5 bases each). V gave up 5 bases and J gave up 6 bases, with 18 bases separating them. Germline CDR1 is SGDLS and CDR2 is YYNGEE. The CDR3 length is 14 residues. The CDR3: CASSPGLGRGEQYF. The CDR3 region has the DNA TGTGCCAGCAGTCCGGGGCTAGGGCGCGGCGAGCAGTACTTC.

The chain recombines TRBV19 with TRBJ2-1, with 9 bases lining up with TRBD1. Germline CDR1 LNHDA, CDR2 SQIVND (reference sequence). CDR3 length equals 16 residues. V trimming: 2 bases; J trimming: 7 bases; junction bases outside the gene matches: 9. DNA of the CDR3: TGTGCCAGTAGTATATTACAGGGGGCGCCCCCGAATGAGCAGTTCTTC. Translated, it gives CASSILQGAPPNEQFF.

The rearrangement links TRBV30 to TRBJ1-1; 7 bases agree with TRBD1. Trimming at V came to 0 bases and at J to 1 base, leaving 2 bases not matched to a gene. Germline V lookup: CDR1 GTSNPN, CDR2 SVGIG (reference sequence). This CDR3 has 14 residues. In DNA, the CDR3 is TGTGCCTGGAGTGTCCAGGGGGGGAACACTGAAGCTTTCTTT. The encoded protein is CAWSVQGGNTEAFF.

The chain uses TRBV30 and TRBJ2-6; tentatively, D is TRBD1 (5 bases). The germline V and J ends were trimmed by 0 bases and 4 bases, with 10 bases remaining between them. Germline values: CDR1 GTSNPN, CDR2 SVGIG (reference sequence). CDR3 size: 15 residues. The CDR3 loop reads CAWSVQAAGANVLTF. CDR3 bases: TGTGCCTGGAGTGTACAGGCTGCAGGGGCCAACGTCCTGACTTTC.

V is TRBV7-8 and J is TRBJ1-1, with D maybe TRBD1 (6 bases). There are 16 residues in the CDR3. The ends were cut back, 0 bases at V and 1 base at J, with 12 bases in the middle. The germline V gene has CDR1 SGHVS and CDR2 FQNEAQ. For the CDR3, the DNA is TGTGCCAGCAGCTTAGCAGAACTCAGGGGGAACACTGAAGCTTTCTTT. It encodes CASSLAELRGNTEAFF.

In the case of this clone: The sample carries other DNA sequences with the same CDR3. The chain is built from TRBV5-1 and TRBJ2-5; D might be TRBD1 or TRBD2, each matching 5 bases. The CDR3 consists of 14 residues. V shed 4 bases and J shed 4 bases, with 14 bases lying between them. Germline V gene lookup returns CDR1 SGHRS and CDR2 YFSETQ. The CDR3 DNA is TGCGCCAGCAGCCTGGAAGGTGGGGGAGAGACCCAGTACTTC. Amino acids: CASSLEGGGETQYF.

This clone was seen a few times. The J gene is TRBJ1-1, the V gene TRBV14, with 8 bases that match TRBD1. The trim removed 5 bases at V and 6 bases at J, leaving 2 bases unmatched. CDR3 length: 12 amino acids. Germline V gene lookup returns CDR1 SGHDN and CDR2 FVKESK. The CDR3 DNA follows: TGTGCCAGCAGCGGACAGGGTCCTGAAGCTTTCTTT. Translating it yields CASSGQGPEAFF.

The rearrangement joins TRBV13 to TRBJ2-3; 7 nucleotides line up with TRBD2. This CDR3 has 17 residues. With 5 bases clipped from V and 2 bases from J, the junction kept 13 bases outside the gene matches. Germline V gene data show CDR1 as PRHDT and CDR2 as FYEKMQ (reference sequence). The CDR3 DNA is TGTGCCAGCAGCCCCCGAGGTGGGGCGGGGGTCACAGATACGCAGTATTTT. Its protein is CASSPRGGAGVTDTQYF. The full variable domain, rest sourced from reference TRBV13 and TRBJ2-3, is AAGVIQSPRHLIKEKRETATLKCYPIPRHDTVYWYQQGPGQDPQFLISFYEKMQSDKGSIPDRFSAQQFSDYHSELNMSSLELGDSALYFCASSPRGGAGVTDTQYFGPGTRLTVL.

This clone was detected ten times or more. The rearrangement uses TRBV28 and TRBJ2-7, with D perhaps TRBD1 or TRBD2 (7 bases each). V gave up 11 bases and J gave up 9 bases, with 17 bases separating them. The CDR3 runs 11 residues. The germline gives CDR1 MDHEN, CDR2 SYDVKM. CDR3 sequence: CAPRGGIGQYF. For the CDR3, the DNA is TGTGCCCCCAGGGGGGGAATAGGGCAGTACTTC.

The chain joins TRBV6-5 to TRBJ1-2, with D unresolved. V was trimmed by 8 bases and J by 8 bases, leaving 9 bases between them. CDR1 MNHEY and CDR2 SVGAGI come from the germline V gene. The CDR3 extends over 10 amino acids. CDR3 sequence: CASFDEGYTF. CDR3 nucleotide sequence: TGTGCCAGCTTCGACGAGGGCTACACCTTC.

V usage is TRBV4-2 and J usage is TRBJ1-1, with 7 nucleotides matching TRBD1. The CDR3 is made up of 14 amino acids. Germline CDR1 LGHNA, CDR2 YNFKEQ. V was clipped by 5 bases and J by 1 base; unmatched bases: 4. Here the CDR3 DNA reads TGTGCCAGCAGCTCCAGGGGGGGGAACACTGAAGCTTTCTTT. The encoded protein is CASSSRGGNTEAFF.

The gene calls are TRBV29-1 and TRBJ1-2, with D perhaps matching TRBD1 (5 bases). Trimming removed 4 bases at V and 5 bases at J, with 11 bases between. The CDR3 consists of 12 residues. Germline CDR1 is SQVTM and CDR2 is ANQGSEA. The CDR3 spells CSVGGQGYGYTF. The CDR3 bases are TGCAGCGTTGGTGGTCAGGGTTATGGCTACACCTTC.

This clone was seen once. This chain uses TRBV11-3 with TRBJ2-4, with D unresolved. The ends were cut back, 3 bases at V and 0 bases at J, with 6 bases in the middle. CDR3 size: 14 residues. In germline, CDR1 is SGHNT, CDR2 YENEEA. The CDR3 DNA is TGTGCCAGCAGCTTTCCCAAAGCCAAAAACATTCAGTACTTC. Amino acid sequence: CASSFPKAKNIQYF.

The CDR3: CSVVDSGNTIYF. In nucleotides, the CDR3 is TGCAGCGTTGTAGACTCTGGAAACACCATATATTTT. The rearrangement joins TRBV29-1 to TRBJ1-3; D gene unclear. CDR1 SQVTM and CDR2 ANQGSEA come from the germline V gene. The CDR3 length is 12 residues. The V gene lost 4 bases and the J gene lost 0 bases, with 4 bases spanning the gap.

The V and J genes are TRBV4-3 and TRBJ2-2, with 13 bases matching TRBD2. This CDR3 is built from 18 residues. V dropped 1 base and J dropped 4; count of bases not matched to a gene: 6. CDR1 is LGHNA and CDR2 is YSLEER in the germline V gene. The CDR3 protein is CASSQGLAGGSFTGELFF. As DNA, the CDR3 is TGCGCCAGCAGCCAAGGACTAGCGGGGGGCTCTTTCACCGGGGAGCTGTTTTTT.

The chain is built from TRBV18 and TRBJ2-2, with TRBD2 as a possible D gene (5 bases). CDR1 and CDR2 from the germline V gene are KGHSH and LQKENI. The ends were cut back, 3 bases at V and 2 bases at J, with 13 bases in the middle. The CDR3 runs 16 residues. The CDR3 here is CASSPLTTDNTGELFF. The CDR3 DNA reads TGTGCCAGCTCACCCCTGACTACGGATAACACCGGGGAGCTGTTTTTT.

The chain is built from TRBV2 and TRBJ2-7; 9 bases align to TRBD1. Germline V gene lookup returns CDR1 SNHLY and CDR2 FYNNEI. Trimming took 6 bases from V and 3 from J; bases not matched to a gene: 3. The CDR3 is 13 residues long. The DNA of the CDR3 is TGTGCCAGCAGATGGACAGGGGACTACGAGCAGTACTTC. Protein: CASRWTGDYEQYF.

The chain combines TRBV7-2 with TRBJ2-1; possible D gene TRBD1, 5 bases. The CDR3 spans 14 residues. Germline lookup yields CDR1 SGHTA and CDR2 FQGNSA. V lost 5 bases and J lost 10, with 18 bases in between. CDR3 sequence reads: CASSPRQRTFEQFF. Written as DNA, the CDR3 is TGTGCCAGCAGCCCCCGACAGAGAACTTTCGAGCAGTTCTTC. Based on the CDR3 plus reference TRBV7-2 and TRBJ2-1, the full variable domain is GAGVSQSPSNKVTEKGKDVELRCDPISGHTALYWYRQSLGQGLEFLIYFQGNSAPDKSGLPSDRFSAERTGGSVSTLTIQRTQQEDSAVYLCASSPRQRTFEQFFGPGTRLTVL.

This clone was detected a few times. CDR3 DNA: TGTGCCAGCAGTTACGGGACAAATAGCAATCAGCCCCAGCATTTT. Translation gives CASSYGTNSNQPQHF. The chain has TRBV25-1 and TRBJ1-5, with D maybe TRBD1 (6 bases). Trimming shortened V by 5 bases and J by 0 bases, and 11 bases separated the two germline ends. The CDR3 spans 15 residues. Germline V lookup: CDR1 MGHDK, CDR2 SYGVNS. Full variable domain (rest looked up from reference TRBV25-1 and TRBJ1-5): EADIYQTPRYLVIGTGKKITLECSQTMGHDKMYWYQQDPGMELHLIHYSYGVNSTEKGDLSSESTVSRIRTEHFPLTLESARPSHTSQYLCASSYGTNSNQPQHFGDGTRLSIL.

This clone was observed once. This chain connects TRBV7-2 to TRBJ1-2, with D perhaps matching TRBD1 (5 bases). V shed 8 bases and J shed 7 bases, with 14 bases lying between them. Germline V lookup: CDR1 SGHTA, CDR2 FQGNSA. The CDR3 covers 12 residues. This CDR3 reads CASWSPRGGYTF. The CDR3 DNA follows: TGTGCCAGCTGGAGCCCGAGGGGTGGCTACACCTTC.

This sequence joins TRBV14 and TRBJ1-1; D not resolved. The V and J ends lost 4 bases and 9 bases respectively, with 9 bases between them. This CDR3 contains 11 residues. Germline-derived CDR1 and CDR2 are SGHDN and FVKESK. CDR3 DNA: TGTGCCAGCAGCCCCGATTCGAAAGCTTTCTTT. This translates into CASSPDSKAFF.

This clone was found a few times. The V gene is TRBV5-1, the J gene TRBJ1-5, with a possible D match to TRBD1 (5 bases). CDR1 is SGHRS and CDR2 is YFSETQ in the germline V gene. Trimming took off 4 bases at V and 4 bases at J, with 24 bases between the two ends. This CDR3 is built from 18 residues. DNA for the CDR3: TGCGCCAGCAGCCCTTCCCCAGGTACGGGACTGATAAATCAGCCCCAGCATTTT. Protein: CASSPSPGTGLINQPQHF.